A single sample gave rise to the 27 T cell receptor beta chains below, sequenced in a study of T-cell memory formation after mild COVID-19. TCRdb analysed the 5' RACE reads with MiXCR anew, one entry per CDR3 protein. The sample records roughly 260,000 distinct CDR3 sequences, about a sixth being singletons. The sequenced sample was PBMCs or a T cell subset sorted from them (not recorded which). The receptors were gathered from a man younger than 30 who had mild COVID-19 (a few samples of this study predate the infection). Cell type and time point are not known.

The table lists this clonotype with a few counts. The rearrangement uses TRBV9 and TRBJ1-2, with 7 bases aligning to TRBD1. Germline loops: CDR1 SGDLS, CDR2 YYNGEE. The CDR3 spans 14 residues. The junction had 10 bases not matched to a gene; V was cut back by 3 bases and J by 8 bases. CDR3 in DNA: TGTGCCAGCAGCGCCCCAGGGGGGGTAAGAGGCTACACCTTC. As protein: CASSAPGGVRGYTF.

The rearrangement joins TRBV27 to TRBJ2-4; D unresolved. CDR3 length: 16 amino acids. Trimming removed 6 bases from V and 2 bases from J, with 17 bases in between. The germline gives CDR1 MNHEY, CDR2 SMNVEV (reference sequence). CDR3 sequence: CASRRSPWGTKNIQYF. The DNA of the CDR3 is TGTGCCAGCAGAAGAAGTCCGTGGGGAACCAAAAACATTCAGTACTTC.

This clonotype was picked up a small number of times. The chain combines TRBV6-2 or TRBV6-3 with TRBJ1-5; 8 nucleotides align to TRBD1. Germline values: CDR1 MNHEY, CDR2 SVGEGT. The ends lost 6 bases at V and 3 bases at J; junction bases unmatched: 10. This CDR3 is 16 amino acids long. CDR3 in DNA: TGTGCCAGCAGCTTCGGCCGGACAGGGATCAATCAGCCCCAGCATTTT. This encodes CASSFGRTGINQPQHF.

This clonotype was seen only a few times. The J gene is TRBJ2-1, the V gene TRBV20-1; 8 bases are a match to TRBD2. Germline values: CDR1 DFQATT, CDR2 SNEGSKA (reference sequence). The V gene end was trimmed by 4 bases and the J gene end by 8 bases; junction bases not matched to a gene: 7. This CDR3 region has 13 residues. The CDR3 here is CSATAGGAYEQFF. In nucleotides, the CDR3 is TGCAGTGCTACAGCCGGGGGGGCCTATGAGCAGTTCTTC.

The chain is built from TRBV29-1 and TRBJ2-5; 7 bases agree with TRBD2. V lost 7 bases, J lost 0 bases, and 8 bases stayed unmatched. CDR1 and CDR2 (germline): SQVTM, ANQGSEA. The CDR3 has 14 amino acids. DNA of the CDR3: TGCAGCGCCCCCGTGGGGGGGTACCAAGAGACCCAGTACTTC. Amino acid sequence: CSAPVGGYQETQYF.

This clonotype appeared a few times. The rearrangement links TRBV7-2 to TRBJ2-5; the D is unclear. V was trimmed by 2 bases and J by 11 bases, leaving 12 bases between them. Germline CDR1 and CDR2: SGHTA and FQGNSA. This CDR3 has 12 residues. The CDR3: CASSLSSRAQYF. CDR3 nucleotides: TGTGCCAGCAGCTTAAGCTCTCGGGCGCAGTACTTC.

CDR3 bases: TGCGCCAGCAGCGCCGGACAGGAGGGCGGGGAGCTGTTTTTT. It yields the protein CASSAGQEGGELFF. The V gene is TRBV5-1, the J gene TRBJ2-2, with D perhaps TRBD1 (7 bases). V lost 4 bases to trimming and J lost 7 bases, with 14 bases between them. This CDR3 has 14 residues. Germline V gene data show CDR1 as SGHRS and CDR2 as YFSETQ.

This chain links TRBV20-1 with TRBJ2-3, with TRBD2 matching over 10 bases. The CDR3 loop spans 14 amino acids. The ends lost 5 bases at V and 0 bases at J; junction bases unmatched: 2. The germline V gene has CDR1 DFQATT and CDR2 SNEGSKA (reference sequence). CDR3 loop: CSAWTSGSTDTQYF. Here the CDR3 DNA reads TGCAGTGCTTGGACTAGCGGCAGCACAGATACGCAGTATTTT.

This clonotype turned up a few times. The rearrangement links TRBV7-9 to TRBJ1-2, with 9 bases aligning to TRBD1. The CDR3 contains 13 residues. CDR1 and CDR2 from the germline V gene are SEHNR and FQNEAQ (reference sequence). Trimming at V came to 7 bases and at J to 4 bases, leaving 4 bases not matched to a gene. The CDR3 DNA sequence: TGTGCCAGCATCCGACAGGGGGGCTATGGCTACACCTTC. Translating gives CASIRQGGYGYTF.

This clonotype was recorded a few times. This chain connects TRBV5-1 to TRBJ2-6; the D is unclear. Trimming removed 8 bases at V and 2 bases at J, with 11 bases between. Per germline, CDR1 SGHRS and CDR2 YFSETQ. CDR3 length: 14 amino acids. The CDR3 nucleotides are TGCGCCAGTACACAGCAAACTGGGGCCAACGTCCTGACTTTC. It yields the protein CASTQQTGANVLTF.

The chain uses TRBV7-8 and TRBJ2-1; D possibly matches TRBD1 or TRBD2 (5 bases each). Germline V CDR1 and CDR2: SGHVS, FQNEAQ. The V and J ends lost 2 bases and 7 bases respectively, with 15 bases between them. The CDR3 sequence is 15 residues long. CDR3 bases: TGTGCCAGCAGCTTAAGGTGGGACGCCAAAAATGAGCAGTTCTTC. Encoded protein: CASSLRWDAKNEQFF.

A few counts support this clonotype. The genes are TRBV6-2 or TRBV6-3 and TRBJ2-2, with TRBD1 matching over 7 bases. The trim removed 2 bases at V and 4 bases at J, leaving 7 bases unmatched. The CDR3 loop spans 16 amino acids. CDR1 is MNHEY and CDR2 is SVGEGT in the germline V gene. CDR3 DNA sequence: TGTGCCAGCAGTTACGACAGGGCGTGGGTCACCGGGGAGCTGTTTTTT. Its translation: CASSYDRAWVTGELFF.

The gene calls are TRBV10-3 and TRBJ2-1, with 7 positions matching TRBD1. The germline CDR1 and CDR2 sequences are ENHRY and SYGVKD. The CDR3 loop spans 14 amino acids. The V and J ends lost 5 bases and 10 bases, in that order; junction bases with no gene match: 11. CDR3 DNA: TGTGCCATCAGTATTTATACAGGGGCCGGAGAGCAGTTCTTC. It codes for CAISIYTGAGEQFF.

This clonotype was detected many times. The V gene is TRBV7-9, the J gene TRBJ2-3; no definite D call. In germline, CDR1 is SEHNR, CDR2 FQNEAQ (reference sequence). The V end lost 1 base, the J end lost 5 bases, and 4 bases lay between the germline ends. This CDR3 is 12 amino acids long. CDR3 sequence reads: CASSLEVDTQYF. The CDR3 region has the DNA TGTGCCAGCAGCTTAGAAGTAGATACGCAGTATTTT.

CDR3: CASSSAWGLAGEDTQYF. CDR3 nucleotide sequence: TGTGCCAGCAGTTCGGCCTGGGGACTAGCGGGGGAAGATACGCAGTATTTT. The rearrangement uses TRBV6-5 and TRBJ2-3; 14 nucleotides agree with TRBD2. There are 17 residues in the CDR3. CDR1 and CDR2 (germline): MNHEY, SVGAGI. The junction had 8 bases not matched to a gene; V was cut back by 4 bases and J by 5 bases.

The chain links TRBV5-1 to TRBJ1-1; maybe TRBD1 (5 bases). V was trimmed by 0 bases and J by 5 bases, leaving 8 bases between them. Germline CDR1 SGHRS, CDR2 YFSETQ. This CDR3 is 13 amino acids long. The CDR3 sequence: CASSLVGETEAFF. The CDR3 bases are TGCGCCAGCAGCTTGGTGGGGGAGACTGAAGCTTTCTTT.

The chain couples TRBV7-2 to TRBJ1-2; 9 bases are a match to TRBD1. The CDR3 covers 16 residues. The germline V gene encodes CDR1 SGHTA and CDR2 FQGNSA. V dropped 3 bases and J dropped 5; count of bases not matched to a gene: 10. Written as DNA, the CDR3 is TGTGCCAGCAGCTTTCAAGCCGGGACAGGGTCATATGGCTACACCTTC. Translating it yields CASSFQAGTGSYGYTF.

V is TRBV19 and J is TRBJ2-5; 13 bases map to TRBD2. V lost 6 bases to trimming and J lost 4 bases; unmatched junction nucleotides: 14. Germline V gene sequence: CDR1 LNHDA, CDR2 SQIVND (reference sequence). The CDR3 extends over 18 amino acids. The DNA for the CDR3 is TGTGCCAGTAGGGGCTTCCGGACTAGCGGGGGTTTGGGAGAGACCCAGTACTTC. The encoded protein is CASRGFRTSGGLGETQYF.

This clonotype has more than one count but fewer than ten. Here the CDR3 reads CASSAGDTDTQYF. CDR3 DNA sequence: TGTGCCAGCAGCGCAGGAGACACAGATACGCAGTATTTT. The V call is TRBV7-6, the J call TRBJ2-3; D is unresolved. V gave up 5 bases and J gave up 2 bases, with 8 bases separating them. Germline V gene lookup returns CDR1 SGHVS and CDR2 FNYEAQ. The CDR3 is 13 amino acids.

This clonotype is a singleton in its sample. The V gene is TRBV7-9, the J gene TRBJ1-1; no clear D. Germline loops: CDR1 SEHNR, CDR2 FQNEAQ (reference sequence). Trimming stripped 5 bases from V and 1 base from J, with 20 bases between. This CDR3 spans 17 amino acids. The CDR3 here is CASSTRPLFQRNTEAFF. The DNA of the CDR3 is TGTGCCAGCAGCACCCGACCGTTGTTCCAAAGGAACACTGAAGCTTTCTTT. Full variable domain (missing parts from reference TRBV7-9 and TRBJ1-1): DTGVSQNPRHKITKRGQNVTFRCDPISEHNRLYWYRQTLGQGPEFLTYFQNEAQLEKSRLLSDRFSAERPKGSFSTLEIQRTEQGDSAMYLCASSTRPLFQRNTEAFFGQGTRLTVV.

This clonotype was counted a few times. The chain combines TRBV5-1 with TRBJ2-1; D may be TRBD1 (7 bases). Germline values: CDR1 SGHRS, CDR2 YFSETQ. CDR3 size: 17 residues. The V and J ends lost 1 base and 10 bases respectively, with 24 bases between them. In DNA form, the CDR3 reads TGCGCCAGCAGCTTGTTGGCTGGGACAGCGGGTGTGAACGAGCAGTTCTTC. Translated, it gives CASSLLAGTAGVNEQFF.

There are a few counts of this clonotype. For the CDR3, the DNA is TGTGCCAGCAGCTTAGCCGACCAGTCTAGCACAGATACGCAGTATTTT. Protein product: CASSLADQSSTDTQYF. The genes are TRBV7-2 and TRBJ2-3; D call uncertain. Looked up from germline, CDR1 is SGHTA and CDR2 is FQGNSA. This CDR3 has 16 amino acids. V gave up 0 bases and J gave up 0 bases, with 10 bases separating them.

This chain joins TRBV19 and TRBJ1-1, with unresolved D. The CDR3 extends over 15 amino acids. The germline V gene encodes CDR1 LNHDA and CDR2 SQIVND (reference sequence). The ends were cut back, 5 bases at V and 0 bases at J, with 13 bases in the middle. The chain's CDR3 is CASSGFRPMNTEAFF. CDR3 nucleotides: TGTGCCAGTAGTGGTTTCCGTCCGATGAACACTGAAGCTTTCTTT. The complete variable domain, with remaining parts taken from reference TRBV19 and TRBJ1-1, reads DGGITQSPKYLFRKEGQNVTLSCEQNLNHDAMYWYRQDPGQGLRLIYYSQIVNDFQKGDIAEGYSVSREKKESFPLTVTSAQKNPTAFYLCASSGFRPMNTEAFFGQGTRLTVV.

This clonotype was observed a handful of times. The chain recombines TRBV7-2 with TRBJ2-5, with 7 positions matching TRBD2. J was trimmed by 7 bases and V by 1 base; bases with no gene match: 3. The CDR3 length is 13 residues. Germline V gives CDR1 SGHTA, CDR2 FQGNSA. CDR3 sequence: CASSLDGGGTQYF. The DNA of the CDR3 is TGTGCCAGCAGCTTAGATGGCGGGGGGACCCAGTACTTC. The full variable domain, with the rest looked up from reference TRBV7-2 and TRBJ2-5, is GAGVSQSPSNKVTEKGKDVELRCDPISGHTALYWYRQSLGQGLEFLIYFQGNSAPDKSGLPSDRFSAERTGGSVSTLTIQRTQQEDSAVYLCASSLDGGGTQYFGPGTRLLVL.

The V gene is TRBV11-2, the J gene TRBJ2-7, with TRBD1 matching 7 bases. Germline CDR1 reads SGHAT; CDR2 reads FQNNGV. This CDR3 spans 16 amino acids. The V gene end was trimmed by 8 bases and the J gene end by 4 bases; junction bases not matched to a gene: 17. CDR3 residues: CASGHTRGTAVYEQYF. In DNA, the CDR3 is TGTGCCAGCGGTCATACGAGGGGGACAGCTGTATACGAGCAGTACTTC.

The chain recombines TRBV7-2 with TRBJ2-5; no clear D gene. The CDR3 runs to 13 residues. Germline values: CDR1 SGHTA, CDR2 FQGNSA. The ends were cut back, 0 bases at V and 5 bases at J, with 7 bases in the middle. This chain's CDR3 is CASSLAASETQYF. The CDR3 nucleotides read TGTGCCAGCAGCTTAGCGGCATCCGAGACCCAGTACTTC.

This clonotype was observed a handful of times. The rearrangement joins TRBV20-1 to TRBJ1-6; 7 nucleotides agree with TRBD1. The V and J ends lost 5 bases and 8 bases, in that order; junction bases with no gene match: 9. Germline-derived CDR1 and CDR2 are DFQATT and SNEGSKA (reference sequence). This CDR3 comprises 14 residues. CDR3 bases: TGCAGTGCTCCAAAGACAGGGAGGGATTCACCCCTCCACTTT. Amino acid sequence: CSAPKTGRDSPLHF.